The clone carrying this TCR beta chain was seen only once. At one of its ends the junction is not consistent with the germline gene, which may arise from a read error. The data belong to a study of blood T cells in healthy people across ages. For the study at large: Per every two T cells, about one barcoded beta molecule was captured by template switching.

The use of a sample-barcoded 5' primer and a J-beta primer mix characterized a second PCR of about 7 to 12 cycles. TCRdb called the 5' RACE reads again in MiXCR, with one record for every CDR3 protein. The table records 1.5 million to 2 million distinct CDR3 sequences, approximately 30% of them present only once. The specimen was blood. The clonotype originates from a woman in her thirties in good health.

CDR3 residues: CASRGSREGQEAQYF. The DNA of the CDR3 is TGTGCCAGCAGAGGGTCGCGGGAGGGCCAAGAGGCCCAGTACTTC. The J gene is TRBJ2-5, the V gene TRBV27, with 9 bases that match TRBD2. In germline, CDR1 is MNHEY, CDR2 SMNVEV (reference sequence). The CDR3 is made up of 15 amino acids.